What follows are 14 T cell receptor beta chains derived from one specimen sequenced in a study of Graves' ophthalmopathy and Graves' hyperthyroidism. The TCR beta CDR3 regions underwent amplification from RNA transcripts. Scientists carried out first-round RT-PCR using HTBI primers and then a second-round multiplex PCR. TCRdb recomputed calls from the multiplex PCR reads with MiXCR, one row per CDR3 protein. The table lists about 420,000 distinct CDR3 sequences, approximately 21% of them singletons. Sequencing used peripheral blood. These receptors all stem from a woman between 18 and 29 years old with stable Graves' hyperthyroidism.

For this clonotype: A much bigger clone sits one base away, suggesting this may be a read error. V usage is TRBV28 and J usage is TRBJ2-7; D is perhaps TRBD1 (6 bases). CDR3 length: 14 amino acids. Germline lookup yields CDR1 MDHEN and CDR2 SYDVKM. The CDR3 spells CSSSFAGAIYEQYF. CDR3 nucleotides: TGTTCCAGCAGTTTTGCAGGGGCCATCTACGAGCAGTACTTC.

CDR3 nucleotide sequence: TGTGCCAGCAGCCGAAATGATCAGCCCCAGCATTTT. Translating it yields CASSRNDQPQHF. The chain links TRBV3-1 to TRBJ1-5; D is unclear. Germline-derived CDR1 and CDR2 are LGHDT and YNNKEL (reference sequence). The ends were cut back, 4 bases at V and 5 bases at J, with 6 bases in the middle. This CDR3 region has 12 residues.

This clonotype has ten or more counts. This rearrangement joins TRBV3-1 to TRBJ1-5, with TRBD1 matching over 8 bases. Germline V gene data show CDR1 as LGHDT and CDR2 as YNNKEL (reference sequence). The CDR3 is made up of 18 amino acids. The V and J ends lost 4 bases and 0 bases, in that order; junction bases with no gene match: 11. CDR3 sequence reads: CASSPGQGSRYSNQPQHF. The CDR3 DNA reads TGTGCCAGCAGCCCTGGACAGGGATCGAGGTATAGCAATCAGCCCCAGCATTTT.

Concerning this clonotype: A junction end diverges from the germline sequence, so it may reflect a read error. The CDR3, as DNA: TGTGCCAGCAGCTTAAGCTTGAACACTGAAGCTTGCTTT. This translates into CASSLSLNTEACF. The V gene is TRBV7-3, the J gene TRBJ1-1; no clear D gene. CDR3 length equals 13 residues. Germline CDR1 SGHTA, CDR2 FQGTGA.

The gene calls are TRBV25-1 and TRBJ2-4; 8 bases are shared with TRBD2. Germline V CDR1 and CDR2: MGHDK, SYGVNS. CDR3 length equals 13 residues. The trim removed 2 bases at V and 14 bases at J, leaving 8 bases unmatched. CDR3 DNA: TGTGCCAGCAGTGAAAGGGCTAGCGGGCATAAGTACTTC. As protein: CASSERASGHKYF.

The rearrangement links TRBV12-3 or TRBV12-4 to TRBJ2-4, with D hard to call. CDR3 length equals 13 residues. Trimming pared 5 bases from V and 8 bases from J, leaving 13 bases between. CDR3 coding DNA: TGTGCCAGCAGTGACCGGGTTACGGACATTCAGTACTTC. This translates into CASSDRVTDIQYF.

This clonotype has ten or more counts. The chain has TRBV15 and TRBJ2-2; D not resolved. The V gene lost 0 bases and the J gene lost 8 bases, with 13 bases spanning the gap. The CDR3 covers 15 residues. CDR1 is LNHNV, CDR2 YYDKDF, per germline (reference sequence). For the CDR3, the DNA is TGTGCCACCAGCAGAGATCAAGGAGCCGCTGGGGAGCTGTTTTTT. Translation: CATSRDQGAAGELFF.

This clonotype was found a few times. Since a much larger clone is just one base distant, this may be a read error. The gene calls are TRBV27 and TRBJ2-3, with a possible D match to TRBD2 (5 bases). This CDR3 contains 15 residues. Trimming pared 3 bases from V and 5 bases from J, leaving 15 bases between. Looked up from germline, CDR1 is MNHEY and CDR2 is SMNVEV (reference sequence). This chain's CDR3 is CASSLVGSAGDTQYF. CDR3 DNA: TGTGCCAGCAGTTTGGTGGGAAGCGCGGGAGATACGCAGTATTTT.

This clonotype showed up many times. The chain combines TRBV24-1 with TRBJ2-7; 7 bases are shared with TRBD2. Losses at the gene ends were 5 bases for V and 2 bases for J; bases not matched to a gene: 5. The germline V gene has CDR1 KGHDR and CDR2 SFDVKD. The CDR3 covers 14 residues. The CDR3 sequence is CATSGPSGTYEQYF. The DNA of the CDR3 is TGTGCCACCAGTGGGCCTAGCGGAACCTACGAGCAGTACTTC.

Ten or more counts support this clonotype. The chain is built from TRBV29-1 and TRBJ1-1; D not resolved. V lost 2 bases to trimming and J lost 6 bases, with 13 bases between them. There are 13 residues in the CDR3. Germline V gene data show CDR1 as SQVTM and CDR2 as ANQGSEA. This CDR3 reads CSVERRRSPEAFF. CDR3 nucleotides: TGCAGCGTTGAAAGGAGGAGGTCCCCTGAAGCTTTCTTT.

This CDR3 reads CASSERSPYGYTF. In nucleotides, the CDR3 is TGTGCCAGCAGTGAAAGGAGTCCATATGGCTACACCTTC. The chain joins TRBV6-1 to TRBJ1-2; the D is unclear. Between the trimmed V and J ends, which lost 2 bases and 5 bases, there was a span of 9 bases. CDR3 length: 13 residues. The V gene's germline CDR1 is MNHNS and CDR2 SASEGT.

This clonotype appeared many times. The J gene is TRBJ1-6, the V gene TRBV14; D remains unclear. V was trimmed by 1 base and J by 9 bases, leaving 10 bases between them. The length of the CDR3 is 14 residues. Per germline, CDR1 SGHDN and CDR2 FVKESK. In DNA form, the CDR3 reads TGTGCCAGCAGCCAAGCCCTCCGGAGTTCACCCCTCCACTTT. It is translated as CASSQALRSSPLHF.

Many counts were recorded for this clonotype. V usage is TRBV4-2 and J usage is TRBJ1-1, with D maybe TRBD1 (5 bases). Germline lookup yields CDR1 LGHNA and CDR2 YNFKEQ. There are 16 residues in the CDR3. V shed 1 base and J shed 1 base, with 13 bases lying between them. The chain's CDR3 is CASSQAGTLGNTEAFF. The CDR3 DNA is TGTGCCAGCAGCCAAGCGGGGACTCTGGGGAACACTGAAGCTTTCTTT.

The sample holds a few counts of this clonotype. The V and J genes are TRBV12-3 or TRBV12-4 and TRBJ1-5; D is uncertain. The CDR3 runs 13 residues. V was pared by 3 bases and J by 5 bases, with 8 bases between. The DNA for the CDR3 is TGTGCCAGCAGTTTTAACACTTATCAGCCCCAGCATTTT. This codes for CASSFNTYQPQHF.